What follows is one T cell receptor (beta chain) and its context. Antigen: not known. The data originate from a study of beta chain features in type 1 diabetes. Points from the study as a whole: In every one of the four CD4+ subsets, TCRB CDR3s were moderately but significantly shorter in Type 1 diabetes patients.

Every bit of the isolated RNA underwent reverse transcription, so sequencing read expressed TCRB transcripts. Generated by immunoSEQ multiplex PCR, the TCRdb table keeps only in-frame clones and is missing some. The sample contains about 150,000 clones, over 9% of which appear only once. The TCR comes from a man younger than 40 with type 1 diabetes. Sequenced sample: central memory CD4+ T cells from blood.

CDR3 in amino acids: CASSSGTSGGTGELFF. CDR3 coding DNA: TGTGCCAGCAGCTCTGGCACTAGCGGGGGCACCGGGGAGCTGTTTTTT. This chain connects TRBV5-4 to TRBJ2-2, with 11 nucleotides matching TRBD2. The CDR3 is 16 amino acids. Unmatched junction bases numbered 5, after V lost 3 bases and J lost 4 bases. CDR1 is SGHNT, CDR2 YYREEE, per germline (reference sequence).